The T cell receptor beta chain described here comes from a study of blood T cell repertoires in COVID-19. The overall study: T cells, B-cell-depleted T cells, or PBMCs supplied cDNA or gDNA.

In the source study's methods: Cell counts per sample came from amplifying reference gene primers. Measured with immunoSEQ multiplex PCR; TCRdb has only the in-frame clones, and not every one. V and J calls and clone size come straight from that table; D and trimming were deduced from the DNA. The table includes approximately 240,000 clones, 80% to 90% detected once. This sequence was found in an older woman who had recovered from COVID-19. Specimen: peripheral blood.

CDR3 sequence (DNA): TGTGCCTGGAGTGAGGGACAGGGGGCCGGCTACACCTTC. It specifies CAWSEGQGAGYTF. The chain uses TRBV30 and TRBJ1-2; 12 nucleotides align to TRBD1. The CDR3 sequence is 13 residues long. Per germline, CDR1 GTSNPN and CDR2 SVGIG (reference sequence). Trimming removed 1 base from V and 8 bases from J; junction bases left unmatched: 2. Complete variable domain (other parts from reference TRBV30 and TRBJ1-2): SQTIHQWPATLVQPVGSPLSLECTVEGTSNPNLYWYRQAAGRGLQLLFYSVGIGQISSEVPQNLSASRPQDRQFILSSKKLLLSDSGFYLCAWSEGQGAGYTFGSGTRLTVV.